Reported below is one T cell receptor beta chain. This entry is derived from a study of blood T cells in healthy people across ages. The CDR3 totals 13 residues. The germline gives CDR1 MNHEY, CDR2 SVGEGT. The V and J ends lost 7 bases and 2 bases respectively, with 9 bases between them. The authors ran a second PCR of about 6 to 12 cycles using a sample-barcoded 5' primer and a J-beta primer mix. MiXCR was run by TCRdb on the 5' RACE reads, yielding one entry per CDR3 protein. The sample lists under 1,000,000 distinct CDR3 sequences, about 47% seen once, with around 18% in the top ten. V is TRBV6-2 or TRBV6-3 and J is TRBJ1-5, with no clear D. The clonotype comes from a man older than 75 in good health. The sample was blood. The CDR3 reads CASMQSGNQPQHF. The CDR3 coding sequence is TGTGCCAGCATGCAGAGCGGCAATCAGCCCCAGCATTTT.